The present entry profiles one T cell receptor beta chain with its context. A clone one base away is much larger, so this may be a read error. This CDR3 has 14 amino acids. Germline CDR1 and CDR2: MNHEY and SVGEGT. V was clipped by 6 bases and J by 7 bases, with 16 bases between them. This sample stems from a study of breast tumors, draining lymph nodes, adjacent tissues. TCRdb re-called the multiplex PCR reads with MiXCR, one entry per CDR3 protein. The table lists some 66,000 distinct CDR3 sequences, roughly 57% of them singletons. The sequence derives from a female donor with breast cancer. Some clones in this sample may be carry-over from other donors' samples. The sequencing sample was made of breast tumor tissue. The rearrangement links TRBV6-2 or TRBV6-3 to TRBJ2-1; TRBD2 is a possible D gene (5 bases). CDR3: CASRGGGCGNEQFF. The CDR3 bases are TGTGCCAGCAGAGGTGGCGGGTGTGGTAATGAGCAGTTCTTC.